The sequence of this T cell receptor (beta chain) was determined in a study of T cells in Graves' hyperthyroidism and ophthalmopathy. Study findings and constraints: The model's output predicted ophthalmopathy at a median of around 6.9 months prior to onset. Most thyroid-expanded clonotypes above 0.001 were also found in blood.

Germline loops: CDR1 MDHEN, CDR2 SYDVKM. V was shortened by 3 bases and J by 0 bases, with 18 bases between the two germline ends. CDR3 length: 18 residues. The hyperthyroidism was newly diagnosed and had lasted under 2 months; the patients were aged 18 to 65. Amplification yielded TCR beta CDR3 regions, with RNA transcripts as the source. Primed by the HTBI set, a first-round RT-PCR was run on the TCR CDR3. TCRdb independently ran MiXCR on the multiplex PCR reads; one entry per CDR3 protein. Of 650,000 to 700,000 distinct CDR3 sequences in the sample, roughly 17% were seen once. Worth noting for this clonotype: Antigen specificity is unknown.

This receptor was obtained from a man aged 45-65 years with Graves' hyperthyroidism. Sequencing used blood. The chain uses TRBV28 and TRBJ2-1; D gene unclear. DNA of the CDR3: TGTGCCAGCAGTTTCCCCAGTATGGCGCCGAGCTCCTACAATGAGCAGTTCTTC. Protein product: CASSFPSMAPSSYNEQFF.